This is a list of T cell receptor beta chains from one sample in a study of human T cells and chemical hapten exposure. From the RACE reads, TCRdb called clonotypes with MiXCR, one entry per CDR3 protein. The table shows around 300,000 distinct CDR3 sequences, with around 7% occurring only once. The specimen was whole blood, collected in connection with sensitization to the hapten diphenylcyclopropenone (DPC). The source is a woman aged 18-29 years with alopecia areata. Some clones in this sample may be carry-over from other donors' samples. Both conserved end residues are part of each CDR3. A D gene is named only where the DNA matches it firmly. Not every row has a clone size; where given, it reads once, few, many or a size class.

DNA: TGTGCCAGCAGCGAAATGGCGGGGGACACTGAAGCTTTCTTT
CDR3: CASSEMAGDTEAFF
D: .
V: TRBV4-2
length: 14
J: TRBJ1-1
size: many

DNA: TGTGCCAGCAGTGTAGGGGGGTCCCCCTATGGCTACACCTTC
CDR3: CASSVGGSPYGYTF
D: .
V: TRBV6-5
length: 14
J: TRBJ1-2
size: .

DNA: TGTGCCAGCAGTGAACCGCAGGGGGCGATCACTGAAGCTTTCTTT
CDR3: CASSEPQGAITEAFF
D: TRBD1
V: TRBV25-1
length: 15
J: TRBJ1-1
size: .

DNA: TGCACCCATTGGGGAGCTCGAGGTGAAGCTTTCTTT
CDR3: CTHWGARGEAFF
D: .
V: TRBV20-1
length: 12
J: TRBJ1-1
size: few

DNA: TGTGCCAGCAGTGATGGTGGAAGGGGGGCCGGGGAGCTGTTTTTT
CDR3: CASSDGGRGAGELFF
D: .
V: TRBV6-1
length: 15
J: TRBJ2-2
size: few

DNA: TGTGCCAGTACGCAGGGACTCCACACAGATACGCAGTATTTT
CDR3: CASTQGLHTDTQYF
D: .
V: TRBV9
length: 14
J: TRBJ2-3
size: many

DNA: TGTGCCAGCAGCTTGGGGCGCCAGGGTCAAGAGACCCAGTACTTC
CDR3: CASSLGRQGQETQYF
D: .
V: TRBV5-4
length: 15
J: TRBJ2-5
size: .

DNA: TGTGCCATCAGTCCCGGGGCAGGGGAGGATCAGCCCCAGCATTTT
CDR3: CAISPGAGEDQPQHF
D: .
V: TRBV10-3
length: 15
J: TRBJ1-5
size: few

DNA: TGTGCCAGCAGTCCTCCGTCGGCTCGGTATGGCTACACCTTC
CDR3: CASSPPSARYGYTF
D: .
V: TRBV12-3/TRBV12-4
length: 14
J: TRBJ1-2
size: many

DNA: TGTGCCAGCAGCCACCGAGGGCGGGGGGGTAATGAGCAGTTCTTC
CDR3: CASSHRGRGGNEQFF
D: TRBD2
V: TRBV6-2/TRBV6-3
length: 15
J: TRBJ2-1
size: many

DNA: TGTGCCAGCAGTTTGGAGATCACTAGCACAGATACGCAGTATTTT
CDR3: CASSLEITSTDTQYF
D: .
V: TRBV12-3/TRBV12-4
length: 15
J: TRBJ2-3
size: .

DNA: TGTGCCAGCAGCCAAGATTGGGCAGGGGCCGAGCAGTACTTC
CDR3: CASSQDWAGAEQYF
D: .
V: TRBV14
length: 14
J: TRBJ2-7
size: few

DNA: TGTGCCAGCAGCTTTTTTCCGGGACCAAGCTCCTACAATGAGCAGTTCTTC
CDR3: CASSFFPGPSSYNEQFF
D: .
V: TRBV7-2
length: 17
J: TRBJ2-1
size: many

DNA: TGCGCCAGCAGCGCGTCCCAGGGATCCACTGAAGCTTTCTTT
CDR3: CASSASQGSTEAFF
D: .
V: TRBV5-1
length: 14
J: TRBJ1-1
size: few

DNA: TGTGCCAGCAGCTTAGGAACTAGCGGGGGGCTGGACTACGAGCAGTACTTC
CDR3: CASSLGTSGGLDYEQYF
D: TRBD2
V: TRBV7-6
length: 17
J: TRBJ2-7
size: .

DNA: TGTGCCAGCAGTCTAGACAGGGAAAAGCCCCAGCATTTT
CDR3: CASSLDREKPQHF
D: TRBD1
V: TRBV6-5
length: 13
J: TRBJ1-5
size: .

DNA: TGCGCCAGCAGCCAAGTAGCCGCCGGAAGAAACACTGAAGCTTTCTTT
CDR3: CASSQVAAGRNTEAFF
D: .
V: TRBV4-3
length: 16
J: TRBJ1-1
size: .

DNA: TGTGCCAGCAGCTTCTCGGGACAGGGGGAAGAGACCCAGTACTTC
CDR3: CASSFSGQGEETQYF
D: TRBD1
V: TRBV7-2
length: 15
J: TRBJ2-5
size: .

DNA: TGTGCCAGCAGCCAAGGCCAGGATAGCTCCTACAATGAGCAGTTCTTC
CDR3: CASSQGQDSSYNEQFF
D: .
V: TRBV3-1
length: 16
J: TRBJ2-1
size: many

DNA: TGTGCCAGCAGCTTAGCTGGGGGGTTTCGCAATGAGCAGTTCTTC
CDR3: CASSLAGGFRNEQFF
D: .
V: TRBV7-9
length: 15
J: TRBJ2-1
size: few

DNA: TGTGCCAGCAGGCTGGATCATAATTCACCCCTCCACTTT
CDR3: CASRLDHNSPLHF
D: .
V: TRBV27
length: 13
J: TRBJ1-6
size: few

DNA: TGTGCCAGCTCACCAACCAGGGATGGAAACACCATATATTTT
CDR3: CASSPTRDGNTIYF
D: .
V: TRBV18
length: 14
J: TRBJ1-3
size: many

DNA: TGTGCCAGCACTAGGGCTGGGGCCAACGTCCTGACTTTC
CDR3: CASTRAGANVLTF
D: .
V: TRBV6-2/TRBV6-3
length: 13
J: TRBJ2-6
size: many

DNA: TGTGCCATCAGTGAGTCCTTCCCCGGACAGGGTTCCAATGAGCAGTTCTTC
CDR3: CAISESFPGQGSNEQFF
D: TRBD1
V: TRBV10-3
length: 17
J: TRBJ2-1
size: many

DNA: TGTGCCAGCAGTTTACTACAGAACTCTGGAAACACCATATATTTT
CDR3: CASSLLQNSGNTIYF
D: .
V: TRBV12-3/TRBV12-4
length: 15
J: TRBJ1-3
size: few

DNA: TGTGCCAGCACCCGTGTCGTCGGCTCCTATAATTCACCCCTCCACTTT
CDR3: CASTRVVGSYNSPLHF
D: .
V: TRBV12-3/TRBV12-4
length: 16
J: TRBJ1-6
size: many

DNA: TGTGCCGTGAAGGGGTATTCCAATCAGCCCCAGCATTTT
CDR3: CAVKGYSNQPQHF
D: .
V: TRBV6-1
length: 13
J: TRBJ1-5
size: few

DNA: TGTGCCAGCAGCTCATACGGAGGGTTTTACAAACAAATGAACACTGAAGCTTTCTTT
CDR3: CASSSYGGFYKQMNTEAFF
D: .
V: TRBV7-2
length: 19
J: TRBJ1-1
size: few

DNA: TGCGCCAGCAGCCTGGGACAGATGATAGCCAAAAACATTCAGTACTTC
CDR3: CASSLGQMIAKNIQYF
D: TRBD1
V: TRBV5-1
length: 16
J: TRBJ2-4
size: few

DNA: TGTGCCAGCATCCCGTCTAATTCACCCCTCCACTTT
CDR3: CASIPSNSPLHF
D: .
V: TRBV6-2/TRBV6-3
length: 12
J: TRBJ1-6
size: few

DNA: TGTGCCAGCAGCTTCGGGAGCAATAATTCACCCCTCCACTTT
CDR3: CASSFGSNNSPLHF
D: .
V: TRBV7-2
length: 14
J: TRBJ1-6
size: few

DNA: TGCAGTGCTAGAGATCCTCCAGGGTCGTATTCACCCCTCCACTTT
CDR3: CSARDPPGSYSPLHF
D: .
V: TRBV20-1
length: 15
J: TRBJ1-6
size: .

DNA: TGTGCCAGCAGTCTAGGGTATTTAGATGAAAAACTGTTTTTT
CDR3: CASSLGYLDEKLFF
D: .
V: TRBV6-5
length: 14
J: TRBJ1-4
size: .

DNA: TGTGCCAGCAGCCGACTAGTAGAAGAGACCCAGTACTTC
CDR3: CASSRLVEETQYF
D: .
V: TRBV13
length: 13
J: TRBJ2-5
size: many

DNA: TGCGCCAGCAGCTTGGGGGAGGATAATTCACCCCTCCACTTT
CDR3: CASSLGEDNSPLHF
D: .
V: TRBV5-1
length: 14
J: TRBJ1-6
size: few